This T cell receptor (beta chain) comes out of a study of PD-L1 blockade in urothelial cancer. Locally advanced or metastatic urothelial carcinoma affected all patients. Sequencing used immunoSEQ multiplex PCR; TCRdb keeps in-frame clones, though not all of them. The sample includes some 40,000 clones, approximately 90% of them seen just once. Germline V gives CDR1 MGHRA, CDR2 YSYEKL. V lost 1 base to trimming and J lost 4 bases, with 8 bases between them. This CDR3 is 13 amino acids long. The receptor's source is a man aged 65 to 85 with urothelial cancer. The material was PBMCs, obtained around atezolizumab (anti-PD-L1) treatment. J is TRBJ2-7 and V is TRBV4-1; D might be TRBD2 (5 bases). The CDR3 nucleotides are TGCGCCAGCAGCCAAGTCGGGGAGTACGAGCAGTACTTC. Translated: CASSQVGEYEQYF.